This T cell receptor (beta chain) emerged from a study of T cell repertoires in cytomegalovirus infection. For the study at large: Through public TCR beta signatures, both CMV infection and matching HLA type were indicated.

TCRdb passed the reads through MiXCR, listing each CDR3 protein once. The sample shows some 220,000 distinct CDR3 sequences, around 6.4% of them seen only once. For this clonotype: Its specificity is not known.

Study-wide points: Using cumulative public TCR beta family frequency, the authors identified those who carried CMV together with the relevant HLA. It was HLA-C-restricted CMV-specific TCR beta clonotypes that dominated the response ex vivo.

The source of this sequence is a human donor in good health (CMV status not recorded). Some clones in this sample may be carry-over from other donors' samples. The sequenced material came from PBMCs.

CDR3 residues: CASTAAGWTGELFF. The CDR3 DNA follows: TGCGCCAGCACGGCGGCGGGGTGGACCGGGGAGCTGTTTTTT. The chain carries TRBV5-1 and TRBJ2-2; weak D call: TRBD2 (6 bases). The ends were cut back, 6 bases at V and 5 bases at J, with 14 bases in the middle. CDR1 is SGHRS, CDR2 YFSETQ, per germline. The CDR3 extends over 14 amino acids.